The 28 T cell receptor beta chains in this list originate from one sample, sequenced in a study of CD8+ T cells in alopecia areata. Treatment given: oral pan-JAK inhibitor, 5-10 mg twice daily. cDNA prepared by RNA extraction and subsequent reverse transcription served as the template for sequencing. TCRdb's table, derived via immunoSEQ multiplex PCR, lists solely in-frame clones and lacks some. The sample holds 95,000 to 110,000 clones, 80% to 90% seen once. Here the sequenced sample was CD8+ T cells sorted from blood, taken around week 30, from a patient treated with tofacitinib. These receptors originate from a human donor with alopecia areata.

The CDR3 spells CASRLGAGELFF. CDR3 coding DNA: TGTGCCAGCAGATTAGGAGCCGGGGAGCTGTTTTTT. The chain employs TRBV5-6 and TRBJ2-2; D uncertain. Looked up from germline, CDR1 is SGHDT and CDR2 is YYEEEE. CDR3 length: 12 amino acids. V was pared by 5 bases and J by 6 bases, with 8 bases between.

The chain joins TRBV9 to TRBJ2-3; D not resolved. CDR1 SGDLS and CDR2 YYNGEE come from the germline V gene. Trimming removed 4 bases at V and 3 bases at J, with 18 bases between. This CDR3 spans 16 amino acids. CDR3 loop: CASSPQHPEWTDTQYF. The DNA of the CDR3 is TGTGCCAGCAGCCCTCAGCACCCCGAATGGACAGATACGCAGTATTTT.

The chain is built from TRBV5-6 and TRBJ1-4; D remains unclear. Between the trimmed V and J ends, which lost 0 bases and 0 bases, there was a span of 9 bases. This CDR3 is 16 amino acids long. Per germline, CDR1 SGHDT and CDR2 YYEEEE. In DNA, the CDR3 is TGTGCCAGCAGCTTGGGATTGAGTGCAACTAATGAAAAACTGTTTTTT. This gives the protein CASSLGLSATNEKLFF.

The DNA for the CDR3 is TGTGCCAGCAGTTACCGGGACCCAAACACAGATACGCAGTATTTT. Translation: CASSYRDPNTDTQYF. This chain uses TRBV6-6 with TRBJ2-3, with D perhaps matching TRBD1 or TRBD2 (5 bases each). The CDR3 spans 15 residues. Germline V gives CDR1 MNHNY, CDR2 SVGAGI (reference sequence). V lost 2 bases to trimming and J lost 2 bases, with 11 bases between them.

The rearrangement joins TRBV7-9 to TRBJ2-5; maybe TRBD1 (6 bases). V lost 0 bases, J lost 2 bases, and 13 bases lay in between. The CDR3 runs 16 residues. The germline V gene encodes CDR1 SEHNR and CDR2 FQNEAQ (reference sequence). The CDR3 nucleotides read TGTGCCAGCAGCTTAGCATACAGGGCCCGGCAAGAGACCCAGTACTTC. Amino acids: CASSLAYRARQETQYF.

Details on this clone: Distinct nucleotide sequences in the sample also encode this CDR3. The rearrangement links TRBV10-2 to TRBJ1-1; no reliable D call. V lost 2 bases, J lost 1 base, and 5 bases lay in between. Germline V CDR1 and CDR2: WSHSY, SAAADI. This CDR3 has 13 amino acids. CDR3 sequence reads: CASSESGNTEAFF. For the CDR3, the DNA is TGCGCCAGCAGTGAGAGCGGGAACACTGAAGCTTTCTTT.

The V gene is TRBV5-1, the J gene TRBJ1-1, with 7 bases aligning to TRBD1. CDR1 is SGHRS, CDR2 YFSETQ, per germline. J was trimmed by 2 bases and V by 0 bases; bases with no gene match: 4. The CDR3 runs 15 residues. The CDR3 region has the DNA TGCGCCAGCAGCTTGGGGAGACAGGGAAACACTGAAGCTTTCTTT. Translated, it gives CASSLGRQGNTEAFF.

CDR3 nucleotides: TGTGCCAGCAGCGAGGGGACAGAAGAGACCCAGTACTTC. It specifies CASSEGTEETQYF. The chain links TRBV9 to TRBJ2-5; 7 bases align to TRBD1. CDR1 and CDR2 from the germline V gene are SGDLS and YYNGEE. Trimming cost V 3 bases and J 3 bases; bases outside gene matches: 2. CDR3 length: 13 residues.

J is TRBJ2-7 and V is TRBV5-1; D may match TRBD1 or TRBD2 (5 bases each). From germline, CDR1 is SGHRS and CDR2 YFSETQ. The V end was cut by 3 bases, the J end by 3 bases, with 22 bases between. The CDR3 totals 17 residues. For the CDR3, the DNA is TGCGCCAGCAGCTACTATTTTCCCGGGACGGCGGGCTACGAGCAGTACTTC. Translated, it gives CASSYYFPGTAGYEQYF. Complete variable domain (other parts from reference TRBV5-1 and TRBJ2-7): KAGVTQTPRYLIKTRGQQVTLSCSPISGHRSVSWYQQTPGQGLQFLFEYFSETQRNKGNFPGRFSGRQFSNSRSEMNVSTLELGDSALYLCASSYYFPGTAGYEQYFGPGTRLTVT.

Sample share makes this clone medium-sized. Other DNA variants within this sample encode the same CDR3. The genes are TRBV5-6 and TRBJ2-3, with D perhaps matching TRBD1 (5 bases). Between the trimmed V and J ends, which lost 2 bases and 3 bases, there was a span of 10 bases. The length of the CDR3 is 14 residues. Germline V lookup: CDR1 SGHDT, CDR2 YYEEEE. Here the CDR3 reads CASSFGAATDTQYF. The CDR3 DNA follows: TGTGCCAGCAGCTTTGGGGCGGCGACAGATACGCAGTATTTT.

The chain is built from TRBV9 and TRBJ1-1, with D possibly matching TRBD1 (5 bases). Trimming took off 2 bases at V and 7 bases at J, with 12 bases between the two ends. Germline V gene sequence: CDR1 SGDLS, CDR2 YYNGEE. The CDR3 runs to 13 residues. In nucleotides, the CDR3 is TGTGCCAGCAGCGTGGGGCCTGAAATTGAAGCTTTCTTT. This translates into CASSVGPEIEAFF.

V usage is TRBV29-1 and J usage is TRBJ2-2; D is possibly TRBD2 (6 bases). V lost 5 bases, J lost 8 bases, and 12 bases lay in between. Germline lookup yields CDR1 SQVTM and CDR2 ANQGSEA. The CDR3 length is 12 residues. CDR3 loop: CSVLRGTGELFF. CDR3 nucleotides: TGCAGCGTTCTCCGGGGGACGGGGGAGCTGTTTTTT.

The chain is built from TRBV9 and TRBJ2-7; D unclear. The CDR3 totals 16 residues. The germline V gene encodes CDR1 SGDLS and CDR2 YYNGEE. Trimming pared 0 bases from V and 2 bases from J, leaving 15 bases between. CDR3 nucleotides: TGTGCCAGCAGCGTAGGAGGTTCGGCGGCAGCCTACGAGCAGTACTTC. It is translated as CASSVGGSAAAYEQYF.

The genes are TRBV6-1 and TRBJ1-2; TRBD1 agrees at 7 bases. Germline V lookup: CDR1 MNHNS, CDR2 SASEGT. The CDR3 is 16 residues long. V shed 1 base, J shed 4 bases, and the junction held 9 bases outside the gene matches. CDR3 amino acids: CASSEVGTALPYGYTF. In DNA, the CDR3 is TGTGCCAGCAGTGAAGTCGGGACAGCCCTTCCCTATGGCTACACCTTC.

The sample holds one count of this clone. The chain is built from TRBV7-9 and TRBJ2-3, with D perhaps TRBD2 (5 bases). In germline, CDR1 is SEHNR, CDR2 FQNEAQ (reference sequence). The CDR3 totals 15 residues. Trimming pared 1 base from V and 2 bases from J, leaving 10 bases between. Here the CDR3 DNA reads TGTGCCAGCAGCTTAGGCGGGTCGGTCACAGATACGCAGTATTTT. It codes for CASSLGGSVTDTQYF.

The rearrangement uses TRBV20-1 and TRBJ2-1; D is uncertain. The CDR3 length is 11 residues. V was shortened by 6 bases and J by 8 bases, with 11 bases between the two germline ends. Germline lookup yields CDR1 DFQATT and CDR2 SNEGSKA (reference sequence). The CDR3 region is CSALRVDEQFF. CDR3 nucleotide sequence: TGCAGTGCCCTCAGAGTAGATGAGCAGTTCTTC.

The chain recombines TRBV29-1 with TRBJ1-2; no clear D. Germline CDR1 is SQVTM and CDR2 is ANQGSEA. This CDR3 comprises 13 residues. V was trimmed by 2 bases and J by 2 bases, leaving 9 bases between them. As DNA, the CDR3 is TGCAGCGTTGAATCAGAGACCAACTATGGCTACACCTTC. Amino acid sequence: CSVESETNYGYTF.

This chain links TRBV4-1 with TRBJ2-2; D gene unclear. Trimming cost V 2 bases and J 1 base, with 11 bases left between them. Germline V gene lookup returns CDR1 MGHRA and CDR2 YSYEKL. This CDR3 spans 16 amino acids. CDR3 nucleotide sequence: TGCGCCAGCAGCCAATCGACGGTTTGGAACACCGGGGAGCTGTTTTTT. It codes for CASSQSTVWNTGELFF.

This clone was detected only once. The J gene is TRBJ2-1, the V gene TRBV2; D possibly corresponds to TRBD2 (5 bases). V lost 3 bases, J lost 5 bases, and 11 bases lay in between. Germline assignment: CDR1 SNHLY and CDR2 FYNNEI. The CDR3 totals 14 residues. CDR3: CASSDESGNNEQFF. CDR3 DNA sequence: TGTGCCAGCAGTGACGAATCGGGAAACAATGAGCAGTTCTTC.

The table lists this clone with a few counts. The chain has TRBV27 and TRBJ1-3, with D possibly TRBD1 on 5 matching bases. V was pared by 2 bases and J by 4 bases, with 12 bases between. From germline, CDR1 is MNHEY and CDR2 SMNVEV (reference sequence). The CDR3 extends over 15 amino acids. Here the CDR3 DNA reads TGTGCCAGCAGTTTAACGTTCAACAGGGGAAACACCATATATTTT. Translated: CASSLTFNRGNTIYF.

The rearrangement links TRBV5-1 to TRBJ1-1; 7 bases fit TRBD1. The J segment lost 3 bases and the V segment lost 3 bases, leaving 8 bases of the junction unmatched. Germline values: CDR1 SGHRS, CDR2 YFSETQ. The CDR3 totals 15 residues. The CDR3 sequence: CASSSLTGTDTEAFF. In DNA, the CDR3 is TGCGCCAGCAGCTCCCTGACAGGGACGGACACTGAAGCTTTCTTT. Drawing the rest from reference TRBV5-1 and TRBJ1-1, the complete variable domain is KAGVTQTPRYLIKTRGQQVTLSCSPISGHRSVSWYQQTPGQGLQFLFEYFSETQRNKGNFPGRFSGRQFSNSRSEMNVSTLELGDSALYLCASSSLTGTDTEAFFGQGTRLTVV.

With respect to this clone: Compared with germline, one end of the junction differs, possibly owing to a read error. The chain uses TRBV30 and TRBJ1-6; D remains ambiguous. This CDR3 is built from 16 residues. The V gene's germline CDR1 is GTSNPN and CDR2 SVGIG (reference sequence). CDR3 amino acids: CAWKMAEATDNSPPHF. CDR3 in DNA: TGTGCCTGGAAGATGGCGGAAGCCACCGATAATTCACCCCCCCACTTT.

CDR3 amino acids: CSVETGLAGTDTQYF. CDR3 coding DNA: TGCAGCGTTGAAACCGGACTAGCGGGGACAGATACGCAGTATTTT. The gene calls are TRBV29-1 and TRBJ2-3; 12 bases agree with TRBD2. Losses at the gene ends were 2 bases for V and 3 bases for J; bases not matched to a gene: 3. This CDR3 region has 15 residues. The germline CDR1 and CDR2 sequences are SQVTM and ANQGSEA.

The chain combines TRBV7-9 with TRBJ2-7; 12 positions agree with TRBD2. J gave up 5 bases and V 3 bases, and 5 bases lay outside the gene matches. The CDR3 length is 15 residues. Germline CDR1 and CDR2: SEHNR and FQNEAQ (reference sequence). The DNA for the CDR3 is TGTGCCAGCAGCTTGACTAGCGGGAGATCTCACGAGCAGTACTTC. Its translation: CASSLTSGRSHEQYF.

CDR3 nucleotides: TGTGCCAGCAGGGAATCACAGGGGACAAACTTACGAGCGCAGTACTTC. This translates into CASRESQGTNLRAQYF. The chain has TRBV2 and TRBJ2-7, with 7 bases that match TRBD1. The germline gives CDR1 SNHLY, CDR2 FYNNEI. Trimming at V came to 6 bases and at J to 9 bases, leaving 20 bases not matched to a gene. This CDR3 is built from 16 residues.

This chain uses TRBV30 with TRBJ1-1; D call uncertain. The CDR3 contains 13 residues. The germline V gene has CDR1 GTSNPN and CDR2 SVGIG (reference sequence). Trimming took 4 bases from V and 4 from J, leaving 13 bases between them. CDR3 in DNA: TGTGCCTGGATCCGGGAGCAGGCCACTGAAGCTTTCTTT. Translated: CAWIREQATEAFF.

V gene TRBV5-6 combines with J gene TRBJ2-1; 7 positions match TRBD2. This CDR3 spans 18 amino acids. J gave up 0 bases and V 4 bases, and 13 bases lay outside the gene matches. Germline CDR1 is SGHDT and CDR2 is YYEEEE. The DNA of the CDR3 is TGTGCCAGCAGCGGGGAGGGTGGACTCAAAGGCTCCTACAATGAGCAGTTCTTC. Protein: CASSGEGGLKGSYNEQFF.

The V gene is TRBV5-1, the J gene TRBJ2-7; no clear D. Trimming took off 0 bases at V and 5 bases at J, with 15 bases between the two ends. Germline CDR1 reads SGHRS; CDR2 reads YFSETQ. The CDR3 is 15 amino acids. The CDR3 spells CASSLDWTSHDEQYF. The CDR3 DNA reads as TGCGCCAGCAGCTTGGATTGGACCAGCCACGACGAGCAGTACTTC.